This TCR beta chain was sequenced for a study of T cell repertoires in aging, cancer and after chemotherapy. Study-wide context: Donor ages fell into six groups from 30 or younger up to 70 or older.

Study findings and constraints: Compared with age-matched healthy donors, untreated hematological or solid cancer patients showed higher blood TCR clonality. Across the chemotherapy interval, each cancer cohort showed higher median generation probability, suggesting thymic rebound.

This clonotype has a handful of counts. Its target is unknown. Peripheral blood genomic DNA, not sorted cells or RNA, was the template. Multiplex touch-down PCR with TRB-A/B primers amplified rearranged V-D-J TRB sequences. TCRdb independently ran MiXCR on the multiplex PCR reads; one entry per CDR3 protein. This table holds around 2,800 distinct CDR3 sequences, around 20% found once. The CDR3 runs 14 residues. Trimming took 2 bases from V and 5 from J, leaving 12 bases between them. The sequenced sample was blood. The receptor was derived from a human donor with a solid tumor. This rearrangement joins TRBV12-3 or TRBV12-4 to TRBJ1-1; D is uncertain. In nucleotides, the CDR3 is TGTGCCAGCAGTTTAACGGATCGACGAACTGAAGCTTTCTTT. Its translation: CASSLTDRRTEAFF.